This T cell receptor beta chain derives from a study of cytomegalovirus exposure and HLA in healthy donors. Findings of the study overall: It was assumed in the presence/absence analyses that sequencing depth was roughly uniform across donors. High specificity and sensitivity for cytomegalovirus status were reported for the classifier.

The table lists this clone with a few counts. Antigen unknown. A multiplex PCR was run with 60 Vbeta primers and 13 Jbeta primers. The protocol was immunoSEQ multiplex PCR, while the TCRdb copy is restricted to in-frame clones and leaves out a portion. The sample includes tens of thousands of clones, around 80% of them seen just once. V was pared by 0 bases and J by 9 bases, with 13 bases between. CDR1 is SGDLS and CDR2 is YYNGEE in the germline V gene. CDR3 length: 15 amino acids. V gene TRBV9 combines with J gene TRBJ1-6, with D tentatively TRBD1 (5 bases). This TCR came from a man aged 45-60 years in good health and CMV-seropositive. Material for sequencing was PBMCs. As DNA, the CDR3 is TGTGCCAGCAGCGTAGAGGGCAGGGTGGCTTCACCCCTCCACTTT. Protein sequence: CASSVEGRVASPLHF.